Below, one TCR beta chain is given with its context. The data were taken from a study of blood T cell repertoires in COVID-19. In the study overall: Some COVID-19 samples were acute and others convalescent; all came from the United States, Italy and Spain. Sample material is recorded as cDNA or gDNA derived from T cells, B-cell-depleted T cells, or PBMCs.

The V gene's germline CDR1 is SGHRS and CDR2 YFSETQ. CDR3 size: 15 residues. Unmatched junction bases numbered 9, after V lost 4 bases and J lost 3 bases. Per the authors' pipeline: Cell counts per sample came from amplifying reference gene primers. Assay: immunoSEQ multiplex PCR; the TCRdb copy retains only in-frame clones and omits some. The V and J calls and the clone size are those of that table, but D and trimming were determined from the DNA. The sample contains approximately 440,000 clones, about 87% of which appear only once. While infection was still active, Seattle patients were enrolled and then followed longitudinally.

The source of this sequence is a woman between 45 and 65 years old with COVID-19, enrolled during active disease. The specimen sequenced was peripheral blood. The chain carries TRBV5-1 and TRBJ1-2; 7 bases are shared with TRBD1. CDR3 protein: CASSHRDREDYGYTF. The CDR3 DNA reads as TGCGCCAGCAGCCACCGTGACAGGGAGGACTATGGCTACACCTTC. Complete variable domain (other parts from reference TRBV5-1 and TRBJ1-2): KAGVTQTPRYLIKTRGQQVTLSCSPISGHRSVSWYQQTPGQGLQFLFEYFSETQRNKGNFPGRFSGRQFSNSRSEMNVSTLELGDSALYLCASSHRDREDYGYTFGSGTRLTVV.